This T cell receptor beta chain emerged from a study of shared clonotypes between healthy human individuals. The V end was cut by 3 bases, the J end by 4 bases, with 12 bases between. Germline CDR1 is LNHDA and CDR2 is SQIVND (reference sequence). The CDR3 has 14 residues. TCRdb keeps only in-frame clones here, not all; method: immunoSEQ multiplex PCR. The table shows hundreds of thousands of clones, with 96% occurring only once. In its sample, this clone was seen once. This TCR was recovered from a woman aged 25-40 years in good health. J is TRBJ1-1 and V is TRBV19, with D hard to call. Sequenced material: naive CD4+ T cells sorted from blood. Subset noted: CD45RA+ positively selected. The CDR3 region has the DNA TGTGCCAGTAGTATTTCTCGGGCGACCACTGAAGCTTTCTTT. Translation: CASSISRATTEAFF. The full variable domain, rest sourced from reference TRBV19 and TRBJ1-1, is DGGITQSPKYLFRKEGQNVTLSCEQNLNHDAMYWYRQDPGQGLRLIYYSQIVNDFQKGDIAEGYSVSREKKESFPLTVTSAQKNPTAFYLCASSISRATTEAFFGQGTRLTVV.